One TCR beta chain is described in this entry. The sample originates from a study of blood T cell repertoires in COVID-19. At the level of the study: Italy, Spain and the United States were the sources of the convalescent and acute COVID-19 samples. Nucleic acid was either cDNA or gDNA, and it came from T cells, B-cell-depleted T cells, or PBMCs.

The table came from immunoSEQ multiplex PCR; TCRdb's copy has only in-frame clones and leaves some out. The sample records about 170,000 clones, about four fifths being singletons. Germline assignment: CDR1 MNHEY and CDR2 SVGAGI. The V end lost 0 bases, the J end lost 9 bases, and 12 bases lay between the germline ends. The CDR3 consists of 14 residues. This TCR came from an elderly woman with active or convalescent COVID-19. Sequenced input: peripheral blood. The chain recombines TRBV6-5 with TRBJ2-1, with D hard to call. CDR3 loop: CASSYSYGVGEQFF. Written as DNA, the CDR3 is TGTGCCAGCAGTTACTCGTACGGAGTGGGTGAGCAGTTCTTC.